This T cell receptor beta chain was sequenced for a study of shared clonotypes between healthy human individuals. Study results and limitations: When compared with the clonotypes that were shared by all four sorted-subset donors, the non-shared clonotypes turned out to have lower generation probabilities.

Memory CD4+ cells were the fraction left after CD45RA+ naive selection. This table comes from immunoSEQ multiplex PCR, and its TCRdb copy is limited to in-frame clones, with some not included. The data show around 1,000,000 clones, with 70% to 80% seen just once and roughly 0.83% held by the top ten. Comment on this clone: The antigen remains unidentified.

V was pared by 4 bases and J by 4 bases, with 6 bases of the junction left unmatched. Germline CDR1 is SGHRS and CDR2 is YFSETQ. The CDR3 totals 15 residues. The sample was memory CD4+ T cells from PBMCs. The sample's subset: CD45RA-negative fraction. V gene TRBV5-1 combines with J gene TRBJ2-3, with 10 nucleotides matching TRBD1. This clonotype originated in a man aged 18 to 29 in good health. Some clones in this sample may be carry-over from other donors' samples. CDR3 protein: CASSLTGGNADTQYF. The CDR3, as DNA: TGCGCCAGCAGCCTGACAGGGGGCAACGCAGATACGCAGTATTTT.